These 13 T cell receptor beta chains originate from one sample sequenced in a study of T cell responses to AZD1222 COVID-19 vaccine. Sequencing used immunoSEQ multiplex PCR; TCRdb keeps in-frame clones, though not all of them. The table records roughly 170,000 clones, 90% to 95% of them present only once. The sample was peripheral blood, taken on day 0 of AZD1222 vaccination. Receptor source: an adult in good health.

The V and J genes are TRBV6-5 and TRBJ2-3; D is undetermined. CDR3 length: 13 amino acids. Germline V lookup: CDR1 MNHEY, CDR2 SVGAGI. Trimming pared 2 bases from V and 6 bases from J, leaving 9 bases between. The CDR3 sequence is CASSYGPVDTQYF. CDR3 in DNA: TGTGCCAGCAGTTACGGTCCGGTGGATACGCAGTATTTT.

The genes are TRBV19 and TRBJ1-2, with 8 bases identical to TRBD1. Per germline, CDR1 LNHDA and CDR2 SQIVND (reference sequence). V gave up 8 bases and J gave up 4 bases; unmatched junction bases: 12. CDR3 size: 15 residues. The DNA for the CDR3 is TGTGCCAGTCAAATGTCCCGCGACAGGGGCTATGGCTACACCTTC. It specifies CASQMSRDRGYGYTF.

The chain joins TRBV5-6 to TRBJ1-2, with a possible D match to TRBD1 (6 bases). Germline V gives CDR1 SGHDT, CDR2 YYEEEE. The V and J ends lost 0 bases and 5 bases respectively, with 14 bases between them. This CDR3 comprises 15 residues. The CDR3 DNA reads TGTGCCAGCAGCTTGGCGTCAGCCAGGGGATATGGCTACACCTTC. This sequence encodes CASSLASARGYGYTF.

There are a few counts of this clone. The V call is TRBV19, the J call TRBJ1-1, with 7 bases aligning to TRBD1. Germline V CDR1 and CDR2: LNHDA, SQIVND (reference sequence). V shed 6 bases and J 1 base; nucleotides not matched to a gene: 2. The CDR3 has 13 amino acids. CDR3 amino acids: CASRTGRNTEAFF. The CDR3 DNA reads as TGTGCCAGTAGGACAGGGCGGAACACTGAAGCTTTCTTT.

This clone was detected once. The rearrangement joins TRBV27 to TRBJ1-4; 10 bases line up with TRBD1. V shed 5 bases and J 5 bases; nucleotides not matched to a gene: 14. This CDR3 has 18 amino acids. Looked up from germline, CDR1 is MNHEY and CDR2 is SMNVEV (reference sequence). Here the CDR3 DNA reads TGTGCCAGCAGTCCCCTCCCGGGACAGGGGTTGGTAAATGAAAAACTGTTTTTT. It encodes CASSPLPGQGLVNEKLFF.

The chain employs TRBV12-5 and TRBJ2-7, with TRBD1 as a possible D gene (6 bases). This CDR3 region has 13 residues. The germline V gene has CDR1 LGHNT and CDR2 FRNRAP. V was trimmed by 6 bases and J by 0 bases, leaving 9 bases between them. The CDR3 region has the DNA TGTGCTAGTGGCAGGGACAACTCCTACGAGCAGTACTTC. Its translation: CASGRDNSYEQYF.

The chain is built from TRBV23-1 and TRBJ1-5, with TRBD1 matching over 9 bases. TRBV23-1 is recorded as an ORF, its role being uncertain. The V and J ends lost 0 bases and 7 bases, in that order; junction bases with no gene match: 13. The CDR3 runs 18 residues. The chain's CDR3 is CASSQSIARRDRGQPQHF. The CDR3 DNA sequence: TGCGCCAGCAGTCAATCGATCGCGCGGCGTGACAGGGGGCAGCCCCAGCATTTT.

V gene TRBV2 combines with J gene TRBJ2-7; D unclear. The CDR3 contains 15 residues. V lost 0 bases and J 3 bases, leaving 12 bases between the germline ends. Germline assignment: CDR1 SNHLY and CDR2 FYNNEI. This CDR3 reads CASSEAETTHYEQYF. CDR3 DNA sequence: TGTGCCAGCAGTGAAGCGGAGACGACCCACTACGAGCAGTACTTC.

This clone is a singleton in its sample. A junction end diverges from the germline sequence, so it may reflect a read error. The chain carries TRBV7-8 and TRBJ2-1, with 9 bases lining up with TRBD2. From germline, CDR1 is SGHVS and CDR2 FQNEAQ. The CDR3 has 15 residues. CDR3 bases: TGTGCCAGCAGCTTAGCGCAGAGTAGCGGGGGCCTTGGGGTCTTC. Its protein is CASSLAQSSGGLGVF.

The CDR3 DNA reads as TGTGCCAGCAGTTTAGGCACAGGGATCTCCTACGAGCAGTACTTC. Its translation: CASSLGTGISYEQYF. This chain connects TRBV28 to TRBJ2-7, with a weak D call TRBD1 (6 bases). The V gene lost 2 bases and the J gene lost 0 bases, with 11 bases spanning the gap. Germline lookup yields CDR1 MDHEN and CDR2 SYDVKM. The CDR3 runs 15 residues. Looking up the rest from reference TRBV28 and TRBJ2-7 gives the full variable domain: DVKVTQSSRYLVKRTGEKVFLECVQDMDHENMFWYRQDPGLGLRLIYFSYDVKMKEKGDIPEGYSVSREKKERFSLILESASTNQTSMYLCASSLGTGISYEQYFGPGTRLTVT.

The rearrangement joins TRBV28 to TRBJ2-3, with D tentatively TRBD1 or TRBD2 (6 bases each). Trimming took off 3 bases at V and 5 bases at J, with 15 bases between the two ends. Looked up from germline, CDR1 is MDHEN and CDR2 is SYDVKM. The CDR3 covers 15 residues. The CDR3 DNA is TGTGCCAGCAGTTTTTTGGGGGCGGGACAAGATACGCAGTATTTT. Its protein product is CASSFLGAGQDTQYF.

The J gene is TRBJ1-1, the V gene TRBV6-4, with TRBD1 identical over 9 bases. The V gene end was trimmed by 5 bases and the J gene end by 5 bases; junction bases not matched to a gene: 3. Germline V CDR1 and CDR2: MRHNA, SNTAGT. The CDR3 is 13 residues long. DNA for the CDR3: TGTGCCAGCAGTATGACAGGGGGGACTGAAGCTTTCTTT. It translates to CASSMTGGTEAFF.

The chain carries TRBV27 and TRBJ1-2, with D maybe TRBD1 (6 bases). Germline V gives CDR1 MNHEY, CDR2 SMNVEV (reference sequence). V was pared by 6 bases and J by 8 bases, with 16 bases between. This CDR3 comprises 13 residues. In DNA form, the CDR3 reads TGTGCCAGCAGCCTTAACTCGGGACACGGCTACACCTTC. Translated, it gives CASSLNSGHGYTF.